A selection of T cell receptor beta chains follows, all from one sample in a study of OX40 agonist ivuxolimab in advanced cancers. Assay used: immunoSEQ multiplex PCR; TCRdb lists only in-frame clones, some missing. The table includes tens of thousands of clones, about nine tenths detected once. The source was CD4+ or CD8+ T cells sorted from blood, collected in a trial of the OX40 agonist ivuxolimab. These TCRs come from an adult with an advanced solid tumor such as melanoma, head and neck, liver or kidney cancer. The CDR3 runs from the conserved cysteine through the conserved F or W.

>TRBV28
CASRLGQGSLHF
>TRBV19
CASSAVFSGLSSGNTIYF
>TRBV19
CASTGGGPVDTQYF
>TRBV5-1
CASSLRGPGGETQYF
>TRBV7-2
CASSSRQGNEQFF
>TRBV28
CASSEAAARNEAFF
>TRBV2
CASSEGGAARGETQYF
>TRBV1
CTSSPARFPEKLFF
>TRBV6-5
CASRPGPGNTIYF
>TRBV25-1
CASSKQGPEQFF
>TRBV10-3
CAISETGTVDRPQHF
>TRBV10-2
CASRPGTSGTDTQYF
>TRBV7-6
CASSLAGTGTNEQFF
>TRBV27
CASSPYERENPEQYF
>TRBV30
CAWADQWDTGELFF
>TRBV5-8
CASSLDREGYTF
>TRBV5-1
CASSLEGVAPRYF
>TRBV4-2
CASSQDRGTGELFF
>TRBV5-1
CASSSQEYYGYTF
>TRBV7-2
CASSPDRGTERRFF